The entry that follows covers one T cell receptor (beta chain) sequence. This specimen belongs to a study of blood T cell repertoires in COVID-19. The wider study: PBMCs, B-cell-depleted T cells, or T cells were the source of the cDNA or gDNA that made up the material.

V dropped 3 bases and J dropped 4 bases, with 9 bases sitting between them. The CDR3 is 14 residues long. CDR1 is LGHDT, CDR2 YNNKEL, per germline (reference sequence). The cohort comprised adults aged about 18 to 90 years residing in 20 to 25 US areas. Allocation to cohorts depended on clinical history reported by the participants. Authors' data handling: Scientists estimated how many nucleated cells there were by amplifying reference gene primers. Generated by immunoSEQ multiplex PCR, the TCRdb table keeps only in-frame clones and is missing some. V, J and clone size derive from that table, while D and trimming were established from the DNA sequence. This sample has around 150,000 clones, with roughly 80% found just once.

This sequence joins TRBV3-1 (or the pseudogene TRBV3-2) and TRBJ1-4; perhaps TRBD1 as D (5 bases). This clonotype originated in a man aged 45-65 years who had recovered from COVID-19. Sequenced: PBMCs or T cells enriched from blood (not recorded which). The CDR3 loop reads CASSHRVLNEKLFF. CDR3 nucleotide sequence: TGTGCCAGCAGCCACAGGGTCCTTAATGAAAAACTGTTTTTT.